This TCR beta chain derives from a study of patients and donors after allogeneic stem cell transplantation. The CDR3 contains 15 residues. Germline lookup yields CDR1 MNHEY and CDR2 SMNVEV (reference sequence). V dropped 2 bases and J dropped 5 bases, with 13 bases sitting between them. Via MiXCR, TCRdb re-called the RT-PCR reads, giving one row per CDR3 protein. This table holds approximately 140,000 distinct CDR3 sequences, about a third found once. This TCR derives from a human donor who was either an allogeneic HSCT recipient or a stem cell or donor lymphocyte infusion donor (not recorded which). It is not recorded whose cells these are; they may come from a transplant donor. Sequences were obtained from blood, either unsorted or a sorted T cell fraction (not recorded which). The J gene is TRBJ1-5, the V gene TRBV27; D perhaps matches TRBD1 (5 bases). DNA for the CDR3: TGTGCCAGCAGTTTACTGGGGACCATGGATCAGCCCCAGCATTTT. This translates into CASSLLGTMDQPQHF.